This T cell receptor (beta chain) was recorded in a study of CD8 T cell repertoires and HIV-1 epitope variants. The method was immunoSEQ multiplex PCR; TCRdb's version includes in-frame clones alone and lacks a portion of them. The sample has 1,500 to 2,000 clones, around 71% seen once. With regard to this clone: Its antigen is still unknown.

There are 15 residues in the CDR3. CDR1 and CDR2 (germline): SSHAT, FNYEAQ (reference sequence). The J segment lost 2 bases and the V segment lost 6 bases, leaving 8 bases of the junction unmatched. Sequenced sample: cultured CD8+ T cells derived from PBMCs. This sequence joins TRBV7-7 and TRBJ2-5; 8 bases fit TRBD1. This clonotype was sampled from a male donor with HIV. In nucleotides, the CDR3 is TGTGCCAGCAGTACGACCCGGGACAGGCAAGAGACCCAGTACTTC. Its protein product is CASSTTRDRQETQYF.